The 11 T cell receptor beta chains listed next were all sequenced from one sample in a study of cytomegalovirus exposure and HLA in healthy donors. Produced via immunoSEQ multiplex PCR; TCRdb's table is partial and in-frame only. The sample holds 110,000 to 150,000 clones, 86% seen once. Specimen: PBMCs. The receptors were sampled from a man younger than 35 in good health and CMV-seronegative.

This clone was recorded at least ten times. The genes are TRBV15 and TRBJ1-1; D gene unclear. The CDR3 runs to 13 residues. V was clipped by 3 bases and J by 1 base, with 6 bases between them. Germline CDR1 reads LNHNV; CDR2 reads YYDKDF (reference sequence). CDR3 residues: CATSSTENTEAFF. The CDR3 region has the DNA TGTGCCACCAGCAGTACAGAGAACACTGAAGCTTTCTTT. Looking up the rest from reference TRBV15 and TRBJ1-1 gives the full variable domain: DAMVIQNPRYQVTQFGKPVTLSCSQTLNHNVMYWYQQKSSQAPKLLFHYYDKDFNNEADTPDNFQSRRPNTSFCFLDIRSPGLGDTAMYLCATSSTENTEAFFGQGTRLTVV.

The chain carries TRBV25-1 and TRBJ2-3, with D perhaps TRBD2 (5 bases). CDR3 length equals 14 residues. The V and J ends lost 6 bases and 1 base respectively, with 11 bases between them. Per germline, CDR1 MGHDK and CDR2 SYGVNS. This chain's CDR3 is CASRSGLGTDTQYF. Written as DNA, the CDR3 is TGTGCCAGCAGGAGCGGCTTGGGCACAGATACGCAGTATTTT.

The rearrangement joins TRBV18 to TRBJ2-5; 9 nucleotides align to TRBD1. The length of the CDR3 is 15 residues. V shed 3 bases, J shed 3 bases, and the junction held 5 bases outside the gene matches. From germline, CDR1 is KGHSH and CDR2 LQKENI. The CDR3 coding sequence is TGTGCCAGCTCACCCCTACAGGGGGCAAAAGAGACCCAGTACTTC. Translated, it gives CASSPLQGAKETQYF. The entire variable domain, with the rest obtained from reference TRBV18 and TRBJ2-5, is as follows: NAGVMQNPRHLVRRRGQEARLRCSPMKGHSHVYWYRQLPEEGLKFMVYLQKENIIDESGMPKERFSAEFPKEGPSILRIQQVVRGDSAAYFCASSPLQGAKETQYFGPGTRLLVL.

The V gene is TRBV4-2, the J gene TRBJ2-3; 9 bases agree with TRBD2. The CDR3 has 18 residues. V gave up 0 bases and J gave up 4 bases; unmatched junction bases: 11. Germline V gene lookup returns CDR1 LGHNA and CDR2 YNFKEQ. Here the CDR3 DNA reads TGTGCCAGCAGCCAAGAACTTCGCGGGGGGGCGGTTGCAGATACGCAGTATTTT. It codes for CASSQELRGGAVADTQYF.

The chain carries TRBV5-6 and TRBJ1-6; D uncertain. This CDR3 is built from 16 residues. From germline, CDR1 is SGHDT and CDR2 YYEEEE. Trimming took 6 bases from V and 10 from J, leaving 23 bases between them. This chain's CDR3 is CASKTYQRARYSPLHF. The CDR3 DNA follows: TGTGCCAGCAAAACCTACCAAAGAGCCCGGTACTCACCCCTCCACTTT. Together with reference TRBV5-6 and TRBJ1-6, the CDR3 gives the full variable domain: DAGVTQSPTHLIKTRGQQVTLRCSPKSGHDTVSWYQQALGQGPQFIFQYYEEEERQRGNFPDRFSGHQFPNYSSELNVNALLLGDSALYLCASKTYQRARYSPLHFGNGTRLTVT.

The chain employs TRBV4-1 and TRBJ2-5; TRBD1 aligns across 8 bases. The trim removed 4 bases at V and 5 bases at J, leaving 18 bases unmatched. Germline assignment: CDR1 MGHRA and CDR2 YSYEKL. The CDR3 runs 18 residues. In nucleotides, the CDR3 is TGCGCCAGCAGCCGAACATCCTTTGACAGGGGCCCCCGGGAGACCCAGTACTTC. It codes for CASSRTSFDRGPRETQYF.

CDR3 nucleotide sequence: TGTGCCAGCAGCGACGCGGGACAGCCGATAGCTTTCTTT. Its translation: CASSDAGQPIAFF. V and J are TRBV5-6 and TRBJ1-1, with 7 bases that match TRBD1. The germline V gene encodes CDR1 SGHDT and CDR2 YYEEEE. Unmatched junction bases numbered 10, after V lost 4 bases and J lost 10 bases. The CDR3 length is 13 residues. The entire variable domain, with the rest obtained from reference TRBV5-6 and TRBJ1-1, is as follows: DAGVTQSPTHLIKTRGQQVTLRCSPKSGHDTVSWYQQALGQGPQFIFQYYEEEERQRGNFPDRFSGHQFPNYSSELNVNALLLGDSALYLCASSDAGQPIAFFGQGTRLTVV.

The V and J genes are TRBV19 and TRBJ2-7, with a possible D match to TRBD1 (6 bases). V lost 9 bases and J lost 6, with 21 bases in between. Germline CDR1 LNHDA, CDR2 SQIVND (reference sequence). The CDR3 covers 14 residues. The CDR3 here is CASRDNIGETEQYF. Here the CDR3 DNA reads TGTGCCAGCAGGGACAATATAGGGGAAACCGAGCAGTACTTC.

The chain couples TRBV12-5 to TRBJ2-5, with 11 bases that match TRBD2. Germline CDR1 reads LGHNT; CDR2 reads FRNRAP. J was trimmed by 2 bases and V by 5 bases; bases with no gene match: 4. The CDR3 sequence is 15 residues long. CDR3 protein: CASGPIAGGQETQYF. The CDR3 coding sequence is TGTGCTAGTGGTCCTATAGCGGGGGGGCAAGAGACCCAGTACTTC.

The chain recombines TRBV27 with TRBJ2-5; 7 bases are a match to TRBD2. CDR1 and CDR2 from the germline V gene are MNHEY and SMNVEV (reference sequence). There are 15 residues in the CDR3. Unmatched junction bases numbered 8, after V lost 3 bases and J lost 4 bases. The CDR3 reads CASSLGRELVETQYF. CDR3 bases: TGTGCCAGCAGTTTGGGGCGGGAGTTGGTAGAGACCCAGTACTTC.

The chain couples TRBV2 to TRBJ2-7, with D unresolved. The CDR3 sequence is 15 residues long. Germline V lookup: CDR1 SNHLY, CDR2 FYNNEI. The V gene lost 6 bases and the J gene lost 3 bases, with 18 bases spanning the gap. The CDR3 region is CASRATRRPDYEQYF. The CDR3 DNA sequence: TGTGCCAGCAGGGCCACGCGCAGGCCCGACTACGAGCAGTACTTC.